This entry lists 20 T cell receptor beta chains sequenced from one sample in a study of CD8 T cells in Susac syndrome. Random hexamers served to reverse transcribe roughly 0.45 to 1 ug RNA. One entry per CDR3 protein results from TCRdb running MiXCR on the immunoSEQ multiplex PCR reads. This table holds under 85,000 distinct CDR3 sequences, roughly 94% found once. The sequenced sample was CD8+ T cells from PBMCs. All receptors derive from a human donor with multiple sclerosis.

The CDR3 DNA follows: TGTGCCAGCAGTTTAATCGCAAATACCTACGAGCAGTACTTC. Protein product: CASSLIANTYEQYF. This chain uses TRBV12-3 or TRBV12-4 with TRBJ2-7, with D hard to call. The V and J ends lost 2 bases and 2 bases respectively, with 10 bases between them. There are 14 residues in the CDR3.

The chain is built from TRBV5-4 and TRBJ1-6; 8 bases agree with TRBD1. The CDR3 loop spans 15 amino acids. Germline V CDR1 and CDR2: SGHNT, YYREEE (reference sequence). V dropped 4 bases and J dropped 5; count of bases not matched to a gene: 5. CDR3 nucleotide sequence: TGTGCCAGCAGCAGCCAGACAGGGGATAATTCACCCCTCCACTTT. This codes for CASSSQTGDNSPLHF. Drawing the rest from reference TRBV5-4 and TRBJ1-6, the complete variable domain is ETGVTQSPTHLIKTRGQQVTLRCSSQSGHNTVSWYQQALGQGPQFIFQYYREEENGRGNFPPRFSGLQFPNYSSELNVNALELDDSALYLCASSSQTGDNSPLHFGNGTRLTVT.

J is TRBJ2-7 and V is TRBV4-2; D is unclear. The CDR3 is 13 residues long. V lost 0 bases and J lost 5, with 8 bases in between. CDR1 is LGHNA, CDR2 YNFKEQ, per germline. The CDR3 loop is CASSQDRSNEQYF. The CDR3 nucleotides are TGTGCCAGCAGCCAAGACAGGAGCAACGAGCAGTACTTC.

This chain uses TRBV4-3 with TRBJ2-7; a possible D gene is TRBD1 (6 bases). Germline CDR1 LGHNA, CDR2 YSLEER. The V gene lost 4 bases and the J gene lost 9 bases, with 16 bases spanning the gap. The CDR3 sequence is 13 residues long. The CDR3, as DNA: TGCGCCAGCAGCCCGGGGCAGGGGTTAGGGCAGTACTTC. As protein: CASSPGQGLGQYF.

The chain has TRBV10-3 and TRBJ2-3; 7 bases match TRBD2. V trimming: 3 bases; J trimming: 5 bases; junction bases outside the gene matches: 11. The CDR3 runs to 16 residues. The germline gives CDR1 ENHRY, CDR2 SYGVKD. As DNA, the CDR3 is TGTGCCATCAGTGATGAAGGAGGGAGGGCCATAGATACGCAGTATTTT. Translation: CAISDEGGRAIDTQYF.

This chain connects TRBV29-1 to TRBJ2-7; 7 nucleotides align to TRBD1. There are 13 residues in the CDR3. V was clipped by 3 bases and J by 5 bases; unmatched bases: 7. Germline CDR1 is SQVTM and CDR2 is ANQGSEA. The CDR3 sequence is CSVERAGTDEQYF. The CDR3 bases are TGCAGCGTTGAGCGGGCAGGGACAGACGAGCAGTACTTC.

The CDR3 here is CASRGTLNTEAFF. The CDR3 nucleotides are TGTGCCAGCAGGGGGACGTTGAACACTGAAGCTTTCTTT. This sequence joins TRBV7-2 and TRBJ1-1, with D maybe TRBD1 (5 bases). V was pared by 6 bases and J by 0 bases, with 8 bases between. Germline V gene sequence: CDR1 SGHTA, CDR2 FQGNSA. The CDR3 length is 13 residues.

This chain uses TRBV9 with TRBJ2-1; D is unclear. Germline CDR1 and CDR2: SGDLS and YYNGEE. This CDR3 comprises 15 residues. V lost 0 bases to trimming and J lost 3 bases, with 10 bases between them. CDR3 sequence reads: CASSVAQDSYNEQFF. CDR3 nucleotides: TGTGCCAGCAGCGTAGCTCAGGATAGCTACAATGAGCAGTTCTTC.

In DNA form, the CDR3 reads TGTGCCAGCAGTGACGAGGCGGGAAACACAGATACGCAGTATTTT. It specifies CASSDEAGNTDTQYF. The chain couples TRBV6-4 to TRBJ2-3; D possibly corresponds to TRBD2 (6 bases). The CDR3 covers 15 residues. Trimming cost V 2 bases and J 2 bases, with 11 bases left between them. The V gene's germline CDR1 is MRHNA and CDR2 SNTAGT.

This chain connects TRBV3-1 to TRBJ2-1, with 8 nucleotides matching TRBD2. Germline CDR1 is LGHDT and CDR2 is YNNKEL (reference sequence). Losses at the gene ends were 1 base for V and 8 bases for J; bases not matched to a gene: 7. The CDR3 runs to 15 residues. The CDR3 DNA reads TGTGCCAGCAGCCAAGGAACAGGGCGGGAGGATGAGCAGTTCTTC. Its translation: CASSQGTGREDEQFF.

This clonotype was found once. The CDR3 DNA sequence: TGTGCCACCAGCTTGGGACCGCAGAATCAGCCCCAGCATTTT. Its translation: CATSLGPQNQPQHF. The chain couples TRBV15 to TRBJ1-5, with D possibly TRBD1 on 5 matching bases. The ends were cut back, 5 bases at V and 4 bases at J, with 12 bases in the middle. The CDR3 is 14 amino acids. Germline loops: CDR1 LNHNV, CDR2 YYDKDF (reference sequence).

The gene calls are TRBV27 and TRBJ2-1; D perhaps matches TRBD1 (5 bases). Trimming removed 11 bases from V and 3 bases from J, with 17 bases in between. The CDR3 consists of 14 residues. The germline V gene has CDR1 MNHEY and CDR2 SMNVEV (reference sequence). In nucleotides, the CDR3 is TGTGCCGTCTCTGGGGCGGATCTCTACAATGAGCAGTTCTTC. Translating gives CAVSGADLYNEQFF.

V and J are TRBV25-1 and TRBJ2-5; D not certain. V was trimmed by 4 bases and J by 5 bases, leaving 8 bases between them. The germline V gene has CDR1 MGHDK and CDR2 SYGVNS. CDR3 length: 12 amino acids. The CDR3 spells CASSGAWETQYF. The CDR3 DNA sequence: TGTGCCAGCAGTGGAGCGTGGGAGACCCAGTACTTC. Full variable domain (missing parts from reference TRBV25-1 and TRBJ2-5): EADIYQTPRYLVIGTGKKITLECSQTMGHDKMYWYQQDPGMELHLIHYSYGVNSTEKGDLSSESTVSRIRTEHFPLTLESARPSHTSQYLCASSGAWETQYFGPGTRLLVL.

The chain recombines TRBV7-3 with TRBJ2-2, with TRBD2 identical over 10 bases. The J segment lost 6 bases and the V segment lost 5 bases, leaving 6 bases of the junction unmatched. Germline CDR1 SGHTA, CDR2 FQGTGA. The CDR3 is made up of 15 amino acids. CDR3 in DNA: TGTGCCAGCAGCCCGCTAGCGGGAGCAGCCGGGGAGCTGTTTTTT. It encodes CASSPLAGAAGELFF.

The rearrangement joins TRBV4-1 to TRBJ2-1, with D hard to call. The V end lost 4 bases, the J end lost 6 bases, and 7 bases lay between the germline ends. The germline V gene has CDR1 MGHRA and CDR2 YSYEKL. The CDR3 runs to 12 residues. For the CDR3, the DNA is TGCGCCAGCAGCCTATTACCCAATGAGCAGTTCTTC. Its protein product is CASSLLPNEQFF.

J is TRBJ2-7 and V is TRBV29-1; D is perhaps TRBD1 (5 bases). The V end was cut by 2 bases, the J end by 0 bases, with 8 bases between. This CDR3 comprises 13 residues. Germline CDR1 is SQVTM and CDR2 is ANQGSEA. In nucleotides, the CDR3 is TGCAGCGTTGAAACAGGAGACTCCTACGAGCAGTACTTC. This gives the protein CSVETGDSYEQYF.

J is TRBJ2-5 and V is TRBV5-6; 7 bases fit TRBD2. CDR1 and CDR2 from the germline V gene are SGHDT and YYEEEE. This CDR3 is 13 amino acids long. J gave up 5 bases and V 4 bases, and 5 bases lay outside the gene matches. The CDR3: CASSRTSLETQYF. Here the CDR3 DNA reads TGTGCCAGCAGCCGGACTAGTCTGGAGACCCAGTACTTC.

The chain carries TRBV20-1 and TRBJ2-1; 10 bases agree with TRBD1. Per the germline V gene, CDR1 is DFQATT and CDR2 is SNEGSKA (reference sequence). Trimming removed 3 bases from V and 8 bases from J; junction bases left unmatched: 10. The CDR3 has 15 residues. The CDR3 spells CSARERTGGTHEQFF. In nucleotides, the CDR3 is TGCAGTGCTAGGGAAAGGACAGGGGGAACCCATGAGCAGTTCTTC.

The CDR3 region has the DNA TGTGCCAGCAATATACAGGGATGGGAGACCCAGTACTTC. Translation: CASNIQGWETQYF. J is TRBJ2-5 and V is TRBV28, with a tentative D call TRBD1 (6 bases). Germline V lookup: CDR1 MDHEN, CDR2 SYDVKM. The CDR3 extends over 13 amino acids. Trimming pared 7 bases from V and 5 bases from J, leaving 14 bases between. Using reference TRBV28 and TRBJ2-5 for the parts outside the CDR3, the full variable domain is DVKVTQSSRYLVKRTGEKVFLECVQDMDHENMFWYRQDPGLGLRLIYFSYDVKMKEKGDIPEGYSVSREKKERFSLILESASTNQTSMYLCASNIQGWETQYFGPGTRLLVL.

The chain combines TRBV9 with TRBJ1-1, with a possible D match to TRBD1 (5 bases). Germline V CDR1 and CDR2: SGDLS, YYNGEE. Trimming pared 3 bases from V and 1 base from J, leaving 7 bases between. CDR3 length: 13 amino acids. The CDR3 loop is CASSDRQNTEAFF. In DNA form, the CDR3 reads TGTGCCAGCAGCGACAGGCAGAACACTGAAGCTTTCTTT.